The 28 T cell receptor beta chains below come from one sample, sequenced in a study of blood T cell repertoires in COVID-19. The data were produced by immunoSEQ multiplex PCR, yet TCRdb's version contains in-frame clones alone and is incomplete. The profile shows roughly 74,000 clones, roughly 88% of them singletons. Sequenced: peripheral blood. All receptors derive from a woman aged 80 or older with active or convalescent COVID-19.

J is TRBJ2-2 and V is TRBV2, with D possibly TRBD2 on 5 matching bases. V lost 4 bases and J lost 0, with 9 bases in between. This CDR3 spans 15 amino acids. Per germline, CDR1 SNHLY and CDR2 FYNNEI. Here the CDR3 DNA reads TGTGCCAGCAGTGCGGAGGACGCGAACACCGGGGAGCTGTTTTTT. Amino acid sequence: CASSAEDANTGELFF.

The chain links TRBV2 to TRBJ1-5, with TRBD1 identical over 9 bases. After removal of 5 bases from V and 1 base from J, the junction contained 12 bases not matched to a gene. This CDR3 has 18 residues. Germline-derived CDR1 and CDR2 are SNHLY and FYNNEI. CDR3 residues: CASSNDRGTGLSNQPQHF. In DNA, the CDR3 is TGTGCCAGCAGTAACGACAGGGGGACCGGGTTAAGCAATCAGCCCCAGCATTTT.

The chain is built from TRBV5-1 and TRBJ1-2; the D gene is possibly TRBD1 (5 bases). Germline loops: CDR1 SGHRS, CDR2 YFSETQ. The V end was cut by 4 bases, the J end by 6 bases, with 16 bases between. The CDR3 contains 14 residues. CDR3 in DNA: TGCGCCAGCAGCCCCCAGGGTGGAGAGAATGGCTACACCTTC. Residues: CASSPQGGENGYTF.

The CDR3 nucleotides read TGTGCCAGCACTCAACTGGGCAGCAATGAGCAGTTCTTC. Encoded protein: CASTQLGSNEQFF. This chain links TRBV12-3 or TRBV12-4 with TRBJ2-1, with D uncertain. This CDR3 has 13 residues. V dropped 7 bases and J dropped 6 bases, with 13 bases sitting between them.

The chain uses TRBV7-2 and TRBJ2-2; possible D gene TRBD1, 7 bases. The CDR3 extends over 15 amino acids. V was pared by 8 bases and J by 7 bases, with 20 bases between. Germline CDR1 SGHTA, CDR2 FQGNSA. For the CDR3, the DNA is TGTGCCAGCGCGCCACAGGGGAGGAGGATCGGGGAGCTGTTTTTT. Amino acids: CASAPQGRRIGELFF.

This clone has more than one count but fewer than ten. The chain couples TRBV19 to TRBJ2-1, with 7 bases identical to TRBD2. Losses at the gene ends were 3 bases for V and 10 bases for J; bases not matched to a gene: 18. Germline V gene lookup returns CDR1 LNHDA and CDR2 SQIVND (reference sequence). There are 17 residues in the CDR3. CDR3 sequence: CASSMGGLAVRWSEQFF. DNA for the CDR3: TGTGCCAGTAGTATGGGAGGGCTAGCCGTCCGGTGGAGCGAGCAGTTCTTC.

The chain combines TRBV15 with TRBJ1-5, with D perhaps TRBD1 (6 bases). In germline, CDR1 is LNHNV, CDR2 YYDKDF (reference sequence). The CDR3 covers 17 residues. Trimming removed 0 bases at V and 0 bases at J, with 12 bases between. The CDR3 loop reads CATSRDKGGNSNQPQHF. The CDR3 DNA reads TGTGCCACCAGCAGAGATAAAGGGGGAAATAGCAATCAGCCCCAGCATTTT.

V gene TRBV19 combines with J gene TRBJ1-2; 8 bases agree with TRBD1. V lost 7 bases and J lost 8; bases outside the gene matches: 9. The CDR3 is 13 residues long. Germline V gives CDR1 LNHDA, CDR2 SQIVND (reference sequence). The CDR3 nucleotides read TGTGCCAGTACCTTGGACAGGGTGGAAGGCTACACCTTC. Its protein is CASTLDRVEGYTF.

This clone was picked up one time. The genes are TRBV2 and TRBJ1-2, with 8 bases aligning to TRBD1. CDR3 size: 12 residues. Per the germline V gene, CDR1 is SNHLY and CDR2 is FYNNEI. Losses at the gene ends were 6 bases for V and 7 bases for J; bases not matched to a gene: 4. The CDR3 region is CASRTDRGGYTF. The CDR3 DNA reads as TGTGCCAGCAGGACAGACAGGGGTGGCTACACCTTC.

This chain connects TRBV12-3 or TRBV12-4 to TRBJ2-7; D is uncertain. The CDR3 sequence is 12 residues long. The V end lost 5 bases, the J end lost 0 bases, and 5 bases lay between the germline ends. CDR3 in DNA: TGTGCCAGCAGTATCCTCTCCTACGAGCAGTACTTC. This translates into CASSILSYEQYF.

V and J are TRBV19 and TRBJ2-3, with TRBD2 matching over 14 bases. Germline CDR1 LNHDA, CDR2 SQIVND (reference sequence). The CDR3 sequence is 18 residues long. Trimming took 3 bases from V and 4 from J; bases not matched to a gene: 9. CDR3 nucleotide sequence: TGTGCCAGTAGTATGCTCGGGACTAGCGGGAGCGGGGCAGATACGCAGTATTTT. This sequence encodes CASSMLGTSGSGADTQYF.

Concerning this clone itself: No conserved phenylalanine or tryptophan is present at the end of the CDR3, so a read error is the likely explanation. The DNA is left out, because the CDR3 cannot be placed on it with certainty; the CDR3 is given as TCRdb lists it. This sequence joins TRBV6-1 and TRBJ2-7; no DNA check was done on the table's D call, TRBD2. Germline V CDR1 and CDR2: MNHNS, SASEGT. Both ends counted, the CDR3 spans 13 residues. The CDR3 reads CASSEARNGLAVS.

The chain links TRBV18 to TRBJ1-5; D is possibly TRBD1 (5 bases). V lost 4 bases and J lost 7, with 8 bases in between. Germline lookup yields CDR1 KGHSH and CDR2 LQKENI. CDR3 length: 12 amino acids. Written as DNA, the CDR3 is TGTGCCAGCTCACTCAGGGCCCAGCCCCAGCATTTT. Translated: CASSLRAQPQHF. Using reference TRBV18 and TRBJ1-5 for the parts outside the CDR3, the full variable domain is NAGVMQNPRHLVRRRGQEARLRCSPMKGHSHVYWYRQLPEEGLKFMVYLQKENIIDESGMPKERFSAEFPKEGPSILRIQQVVRGDSAAYFCASSLRAQPQHFGDGTRLSIL.

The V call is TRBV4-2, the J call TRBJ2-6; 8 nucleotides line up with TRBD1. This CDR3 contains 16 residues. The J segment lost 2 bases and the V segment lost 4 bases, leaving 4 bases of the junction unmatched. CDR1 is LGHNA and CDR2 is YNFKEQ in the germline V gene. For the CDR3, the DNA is TGTGCCAGCAGCCCCCGGACAGGGACTGGGGCCAACGTCCTGACTTTC. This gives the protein CASSPRTGTGANVLTF.

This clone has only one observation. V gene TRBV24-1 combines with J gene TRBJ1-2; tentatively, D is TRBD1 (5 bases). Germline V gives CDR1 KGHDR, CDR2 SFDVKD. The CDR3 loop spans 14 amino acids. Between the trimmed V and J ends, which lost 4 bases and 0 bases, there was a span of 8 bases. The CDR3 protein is CATSESTANYGYTF. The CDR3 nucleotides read TGTGCCACCAGTGAATCGACAGCTAACTATGGCTACACCTTC.

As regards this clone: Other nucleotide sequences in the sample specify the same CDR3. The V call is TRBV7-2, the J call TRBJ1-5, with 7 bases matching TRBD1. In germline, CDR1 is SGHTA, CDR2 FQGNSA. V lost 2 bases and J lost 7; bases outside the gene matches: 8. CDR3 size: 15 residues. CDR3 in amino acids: CASSLRGGGGQPQHF. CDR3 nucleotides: TGTGCCAGCAGCTTACGAGGAGGGGGCGGCCAGCCCCAGCATTTT.

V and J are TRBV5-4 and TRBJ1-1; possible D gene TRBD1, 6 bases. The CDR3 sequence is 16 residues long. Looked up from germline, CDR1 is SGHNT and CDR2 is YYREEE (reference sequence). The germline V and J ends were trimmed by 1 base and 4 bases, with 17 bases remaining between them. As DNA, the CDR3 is TGTGCCAGCAGCTTGCCGGCACAGGGAGGGACCACTGAAGCTTTCTTT. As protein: CASSLPAQGGTTEAFF.

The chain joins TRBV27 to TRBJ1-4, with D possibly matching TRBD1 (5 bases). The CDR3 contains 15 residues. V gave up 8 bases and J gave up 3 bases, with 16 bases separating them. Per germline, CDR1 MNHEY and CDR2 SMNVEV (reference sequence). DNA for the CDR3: TGTGCCAGCGGGTTTGGAGGGGTTGCTAATGAAAAACTGTTTTTT. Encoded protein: CASGFGGVANEKLFF.

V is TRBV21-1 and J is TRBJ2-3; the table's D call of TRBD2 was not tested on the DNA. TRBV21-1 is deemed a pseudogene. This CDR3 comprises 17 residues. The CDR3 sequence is CASSKASGTSGGWGRFF. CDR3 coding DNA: TGTGCCAGCAGCAAAGCCTCCGGGACTAGCGGGGGTTGGGGCCGGTTTTTT.

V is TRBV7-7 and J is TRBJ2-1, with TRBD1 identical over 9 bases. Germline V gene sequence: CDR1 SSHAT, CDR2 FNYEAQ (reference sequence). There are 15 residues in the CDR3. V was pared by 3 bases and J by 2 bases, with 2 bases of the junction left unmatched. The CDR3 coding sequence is TGTGCCAGCAGCTTGACAGGGGGAACCTACAATGAGCAGTTCTTC. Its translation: CASSLTGGTYNEQFF.

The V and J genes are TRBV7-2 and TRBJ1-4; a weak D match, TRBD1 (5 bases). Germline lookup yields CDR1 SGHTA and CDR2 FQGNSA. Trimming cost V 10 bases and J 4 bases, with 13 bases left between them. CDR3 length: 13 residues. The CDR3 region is CATKRGINEKLFF. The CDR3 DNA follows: TGTGCCACCAAACGGGGGATTAATGAAAAACTGTTTTTT.

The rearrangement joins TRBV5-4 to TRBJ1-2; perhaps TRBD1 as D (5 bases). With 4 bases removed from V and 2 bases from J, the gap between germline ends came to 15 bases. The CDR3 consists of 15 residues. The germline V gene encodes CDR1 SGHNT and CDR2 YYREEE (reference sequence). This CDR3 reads CASSPPGRENYGYTF. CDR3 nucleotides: TGTGCCAGCAGCCCGCCGGGACGGGAGAACTATGGCTACACCTTC.

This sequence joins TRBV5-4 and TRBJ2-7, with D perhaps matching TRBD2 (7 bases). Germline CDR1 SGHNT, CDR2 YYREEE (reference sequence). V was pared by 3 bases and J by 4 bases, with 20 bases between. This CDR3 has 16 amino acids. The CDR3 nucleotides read TGTGCCAGCAGCTACCCAAGTACGGGGGGCGGATACGAGCAGTACTTC. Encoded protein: CASSYPSTGGGYEQYF.

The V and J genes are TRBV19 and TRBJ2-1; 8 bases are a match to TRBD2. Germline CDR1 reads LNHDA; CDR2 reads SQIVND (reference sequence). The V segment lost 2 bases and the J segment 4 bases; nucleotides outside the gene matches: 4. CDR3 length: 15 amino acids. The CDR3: CASSIPGGAYNEQFF. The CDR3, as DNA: TGTGCCAGTAGTATACCGGGAGGGGCATACAATGAGCAGTTCTTC.

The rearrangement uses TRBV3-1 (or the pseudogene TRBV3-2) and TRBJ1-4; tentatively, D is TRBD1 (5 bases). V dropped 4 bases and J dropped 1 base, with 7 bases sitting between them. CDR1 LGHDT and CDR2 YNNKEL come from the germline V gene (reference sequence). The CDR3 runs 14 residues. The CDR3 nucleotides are TGTGCCAGCAGCCGCGGGGGAACTAATGAAAAACTGTTTTTT. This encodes CASSRGGTNEKLFF.

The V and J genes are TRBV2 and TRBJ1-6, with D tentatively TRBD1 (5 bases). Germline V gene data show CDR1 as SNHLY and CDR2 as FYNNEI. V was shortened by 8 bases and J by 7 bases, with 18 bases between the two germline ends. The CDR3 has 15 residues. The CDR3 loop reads CASGFREGRNSPLHF. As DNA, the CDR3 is TGTGCCAGCGGATTCCGGGAGGGGCGGAATTCACCCCTCCACTTT.

Written as DNA, the CDR3 is TGCGCCAGCAGCCAAGATTTAGGAGACAGATTTGCAACTAATGAAAAACTGTTTTTT. It specifies CASSQDLGDRFATNEKLFF. This chain joins TRBV4-3 and TRBJ1-4, with D possibly matching TRBD1 (5 bases). V was trimmed by 0 bases and J by 0 bases, leaving 17 bases between them. Germline CDR1 reads LGHNA; CDR2 reads YSLEER. The CDR3 totals 19 residues.

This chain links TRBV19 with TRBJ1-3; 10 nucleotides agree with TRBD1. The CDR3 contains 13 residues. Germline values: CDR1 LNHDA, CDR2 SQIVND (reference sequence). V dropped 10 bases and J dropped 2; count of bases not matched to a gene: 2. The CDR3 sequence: CAIGQGAGNTIYF. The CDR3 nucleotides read TGTGCCATCGGACAGGGGGCTGGAAACACCATATATTTT.